These 2 T cell receptor beta chains were all obtained from the same sample, sequenced in a study of human T cells and chemical hapten exposure (dated by TCRdb to the early 2020s). This specimen's time point label, interpreted: patch test 1, 2 weeks after DPC sensitization. The treatment or condition label on this specimen signifies: therapeutic diphenylcyclopropenone sensitization with weekly scalp DPC. The library was prepared using RACE. Sequenced using a NextSeq 500. TCRdb redid the processing of the public reads, applying fastp at Q25 and MiXCR, and retained in-frame beta chains. Entries that share a CDR3 protein sequence are merged under the most common genes and DNA. Recorded for this sample are around 340,000 distinct CDR3 sequences; around 7% of them occurred a single time. The ten largest clones capture more than 7% of the sample. The source material was whole blood, sampled in connection with sensitization to the hapten diphenylcyclopropenone (DPC). The receptors here all came from a woman aged 18-29 years with alopecia areata. Some clones in this sample may be carry-over from other donors' samples.

The sample holds many counts of this clonotype. In nucleotides, the CDR3 is TGTGCCAGCAGTGGGCAGACTTTCAATCAGCCCCAGCATTTT. This codes for CASSGQTFNQPQHF. V and J are TRBV2 and TRBJ1-5; no firm D call. The germline gives CDR1 SNHLY, CDR2 FYNNEI. V was trimmed by 4 bases and J by 3 bases, leaving 10 bases between them. The CDR3 has 14 residues.

This chain joins TRBV12-3 or TRBV12-4 and TRBJ1-5, with 8 bases that match TRBD1. J gave up 6 bases and V 6 bases, and 10 bases lay outside the gene matches. The CDR3 is made up of 15 amino acids. In DNA form, the CDR3 reads TGTGCCAGCAGCTCAAATACAGGGGGAACTCAGCCCCAGCATTTT. Translated: CASSSNTGGTQPQHF.